This T cell receptor beta chain was recorded in a study of breast tumors, draining lymph nodes, adjacent tissues. This clonotype is labeled medium-sized. The V and J ends lost 3 bases and 7 bases, in that order; junction bases with no gene match: 8. The CDR3 consists of 15 residues. The V gene's germline CDR1 is SGHTA and CDR2 FQGNSA. TCRdb re-analysed the multiplex PCR reads in MiXCR, keeping a single row per CDR3 protein. The sample contains 9,000 to 15,000 distinct CDR3 sequences, under 40% of which appear only once. The J gene is TRBJ2-7, the V gene TRBV7-2, with 11 bases lining up with TRBD1. The clonotype originates from a female donor with breast cancer. Some clones in this sample may be carry-over from other donors' samples. The sequenced sample consisted of breast tumor tissue. The CDR3 loop is CASSLTGTGGREQYF. For the CDR3, the DNA is TGTGCCAGCAGCTTGACCGGGACAGGGGGTCGGGAGCAGTACTTC.